This T cell receptor beta chain was recorded in a study of blood T cell repertoires in COVID-19. Study-wide context: PBMCs, B-cell-depleted T cells, or T cells were the source of the cDNA or gDNA that made up the material.

The germline V gene encodes CDR1 SGHTA and CDR2 FQGNSA. V dropped 9 bases and J dropped 6 bases, with 16 bases sitting between them. The CDR3 sequence is 13 residues long. The data were produced by immunoSEQ multiplex PCR, yet TCRdb's version contains in-frame clones alone and is incomplete. This table holds some 350,000 clones, roughly 90% found once. The sequenced sample was peripheral blood. The rearrangement joins TRBV7-2 to TRBJ2-3, with D possibly being TRBD2 (5 bases). This TCR came from a woman between 25 and 40 years old with COVID-19, enrolled during active disease. This chain's CDR3 is CASRLGSGDTQYF. The CDR3 DNA is TGTGCCAGTCGCCTAGGGTCGGGGGATACGCAGTATTTT.